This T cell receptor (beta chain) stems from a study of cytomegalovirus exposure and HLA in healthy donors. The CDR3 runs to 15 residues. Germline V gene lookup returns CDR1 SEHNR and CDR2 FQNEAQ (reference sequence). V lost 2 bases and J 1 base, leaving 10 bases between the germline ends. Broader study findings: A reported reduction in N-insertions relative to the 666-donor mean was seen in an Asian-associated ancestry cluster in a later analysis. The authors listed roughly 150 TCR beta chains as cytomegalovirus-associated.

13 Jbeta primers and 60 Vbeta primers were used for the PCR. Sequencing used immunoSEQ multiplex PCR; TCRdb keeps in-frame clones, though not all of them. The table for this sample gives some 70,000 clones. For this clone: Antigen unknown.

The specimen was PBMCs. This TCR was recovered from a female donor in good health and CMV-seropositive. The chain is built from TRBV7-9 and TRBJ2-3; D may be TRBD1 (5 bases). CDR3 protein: CASSLTGLGTDTQYF. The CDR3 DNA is TGTGCCAGCAGCTTAACAGGTCTGGGCACAGATACGCAGTATTTT.